Listed below are T cell receptor beta chains from one sample, sequenced in a study of blood T cell repertoires in COVID-19. The repertoire was sequenced with immunoSEQ multiplex PCR; TCRdb's copy has only in-frame clones and lacks some. The data hold fewer than 350,000 clones, with over 85% observed a single time. Sequenced input: peripheral blood. These receptors came from an older woman with COVID-19, enrolled during active disease. Both conserved end residues are part of each CDR3. D genes are given only for firm matches. A row's size may be missing; if present it is once, few, many or a size class.

j_gene	d_gene	abundance	v_gene	CDR3nt	CDR3aa
TRBJ1-5	-	-	TRBV21-1	TGTGCCAGCCGTAACCTGGGACAGGGGTTGCAAAAGAGCAATCAGCCCCAGCATTTT	CASRNLGQGLQKSNQPQHF
TRBJ1-2	TRBD1	-	TRBV28	TGTGCCAGCAGTTTATCTCTTCGACAGGGGGCAAGGTCTAACTATGGCTACACCTTC	CASSLSLRQGARSNYGYTF
TRBJ2-1	-	-	TRBV6-5	TGTGCCAGCAGTTATAGACGGGGGGCCGTTAATGAGCAGTTCTTC	CASSYRRGAVNEQFF
TRBJ1-5	-	once	TRBV18	TGTGCCAGCTCACCAAGAGGACAAGGCGATCAGCCCCAGCATTTT	CASSPRGQGDQPQHF
TRBJ1-1	TRBD1	once	TRBV3-1/TRBV3-2	TGTGCCAGCAGCCCTTGGGACAGAAAGAACACTGAAGCTTTCTTT	CASSPWDRKNTEAFF
TRBJ2-1	TRBD2	-	TRBV11-3	TGTGCCAGCAGCTTAGAGTCGGGGGGGCCCTATGAGCAGTTCTTC	CASSLESGGPYEQFF
TRBJ1-1	TRBD1	-	TRBV18	TGTGCCAGCTCAGGACAGGGGAGTGACACTGAAGCTTTCTTT	CASSGQGSDTEAFF
TRBJ1-1	-	-	TRBV19	TGTGCCAGTAGTACGCGGGGGGACAATCGGGACACTGAAGCTTTCTTT	CASSTRGDNRDTEAFF
TRBJ1-5	-	-	TRBV5-1	TGCGCCAGCAGCTTGGAGGGGGTAAAGGGTCAGCCCCAGCATTTT	CASSLEGVKGQPQHF
TRBJ1-2	-	-	TRBV6-5	TGTGCCAGCAGTCTCGACAGAAAATATGGCTACACCTTC	CASSLDRKYGYTF
TRBJ1-4	-	-	TRBV6-6	TGTGCCAGCAGTTACGTAACAGCTAATGAAAAACTGTTTTTT	CASSYVTANEKLFF
TRBJ1-2	-	-	TRBV5-1	TGCGCCAGCAGCAAGCAGGGATCGGCTGCGAACTATGGCTACACCTTC	CASSKQGSAANYGYTF
TRBJ1-4	-	-	TRBV19	TGTGCCGCGAGCGGACAGACCAATGAAAAACTGTTTTTT	CAASGQTNEKLFF
TRBJ1-4	TRBD1	-	TRBV2	TGTGCCAGCAGAGCAACCTCCGGGACAGGGGGGGGAAAACTGTTTTTT	CASRATSGTGGGKLFF
TRBJ1-1	-	-	TRBV6-5	TGTGCCAGCAGGGGACTCCTGAACACTGAAGCTTTCTTT	CASRGLLNTEAFF
TRBJ2-1	TRBD2	-	TRBV5-1	TGCGCCAGCCGCCAGGGACTAGCTGGAACTGATGAGCAGTTCTTC	CASRQGLAGTDEQFF
TRBJ1-2	-	-	TRBV11-2	TGTGCCAGCAGCTTACGAGGAGCTAACTATGGCTACACCTTC	CASSLRGANYGYTF
TRBJ2-4	TRBD2	-	TRBV6-6	TGTGCCAGCAGTTATCGGGTTAGCGGGGGTGGAAACATTCAGTACTTC	CASSYRVSGGGNIQYF
TRBJ1-4	-	-	TRBV12-3/TRBV12-4	TGTGCCAGCAGCCCATCTACAGGGTGGGTGTTTTTT	CASSPSTGWVFF
TRBJ1-1	TRBD1	-	TRBV5-1	TGCGCCAGCAGCTCCAAACAGGGGAGCACTGAAGCTTTCTTT	CASSSKQGSTEAFF
TRBJ1-3	-	-	TRBV7-9	TGTGCCAGCAGCTCAAACTCTGGAAACACCATATATTTT	CASSSNSGNTIYF
TRBJ2-5	-	-	TRBV5-8	TGTGCCAGCAGCTTCGCGAGTAGGGGCCCGGAGGGAGAGACCCAGTACTTC	CASSFASRGPEGETQYF
TRBJ1-2	TRBD1	-	TRBV12-3/TRBV12-4	TGTGCCAGCACCTGGACAGGTTATGGCTACACCTTC	CASTWTGYGYTF
TRBJ1-3	-	-	TRBV6-5	TGTGCCAGCAGTTACTCGAACTCTCATGGAAACACCATATATTTT	CASSYSNSHGNTIYF
TRBJ2-2	-	-	TRBV7-3	TGTGCCAGCGAAATTGGGGGGACGGGCACCGGGGAGCTGTTTTTT	CASEIGGTGTGELFF
TRBJ1-2	TRBD1	once	TRBV19	TGTGCCAGTAGGGACATCGGGACAGGGGGTGCTGGCTACACCTTC	CASRDIGTGGAGYTF
TRBJ1-1	TRBD1	-	TRBV7-9	TGTGCCAGCAGCCTCAGGACAGGGGACACTGAAGCTTTCTTT	CASSLRTGDTEAFF
TRBJ1-5	-	-	TRBV7-9	TGTGCCAGCAGCCAAAATCCGGGGAATAGCAATCAGCCCCAGCATTTT	CASSQNPGNSNQPQHF
TRBJ2-2	-	-	TRBV27	TGTGCCAGCAGTTTGCGGCAGGGGTCGAACACCGGGGAGCTGTTTTTT	CASSLRQGSNTGELFF
TRBJ1-2	TRBD1	-	TRBV25-1	TGTGCCAGCAGTGTACAGGGACAGGGGGCTGTGGGGGGTGGCTACACCTTC	CASSVQGQGAVGGGYTF
TRBJ1-2	-	-	TRBV18	TGTGCCAGCTCACCGAGGCCTAACTATGGCTACACCTTC	CASSPRPNYGYTF
TRBJ1-2	-	-	TRBV5-6	TGTGCCAGCAGCAGGACAGACAACTATGGCTACACCTTC	CASSRTDNYGYTF
TRBJ2-1	-	once	TRBV30	TGTGCCTGGAGTGTTAGTGGGAGATGGGGTGAGCAGTTCTTC	CAWSVSGRWGEQFF
TRBJ1-3	-	-	TRBV10-3	TGTGCCATCAGTGAGGGAGAAGTCAACACCATATATTTT	CAISEGEVNTIYF
TRBJ2-7	TRBD2	-	TRBV7-9	TGTGCCAGCAGCTCACGACTAGCGTCGACCTACGAGCAGTACTTC	CASSSRLASTYEQYF
TRBJ1-1	-	-	TRBV4-2	TGTGCCAGCAGCGAGGTCGGTATGAACACTGAAGCTTTCTTT	CASSEVGMNTEAFF
TRBJ2-7	-	few	TRBV2	TGTGCCAGCACCTCCAGGGGCTCCTACGAGCAGTACTTC	CASTSRGSYEQYF
TRBJ1-1	-	-	TRBV19	TGTGCCAGCTCCCCACGGGATTCGAGGACTGAAGCTTTCTTT	CASSPRDSRTEAFF
TRBJ2-5	-	-	TRBV9	TGTGCCAGCAGCCTAAGTCAAGAGACCCAGTACTTC	CASSLSQETQYF
TRBJ1-4	TRBD1	-	TRBV19	TGTGCCAGTAGTTCGTCGGGACAGGGGAGTTCGACTAATGAAAAACTGTTTTTT	CASSSSGQGSSTNEKLFF
TRBJ2-7	-	-	TRBV24-1	TGTGCCACCACCCCCTGGGTTGGGCCCTACGAGCAGTACTTC	CATTPWVGPYEQYF
TRBJ2-7	-	-	TRBV5-1	TGCGCCAGCAGATACGATGCGGGTAGTTCCTACGAGCAGTACTTC	CASRYDAGSSYEQYF
TRBJ1-1	-	-	TRBV6-5	TGTGCCAGCAGTTACGGCCGGGTGGCATCAACTGAAGCTTTCTTT	CASSYGRVASTEAFF
TRBJ2-3	-	-	TRBV5-1	TGCGCCAGCAGCTCCACTGTCGGAGCCCCCACAGATACGCAGTATTTT	CASSSTVGAPTDTQYF
TRBJ1-2	TRBD1	-	TRBV11-2	TGTGCCAGCAGCTTAAGGACAGGGGGTTCCCTTGGCTACACCTTC	CASSLRTGGSLGYTF
TRBJ1-1	-	few	TRBV11-3	TGTGCCAGCAGCTTCTCCGGGACAATGAACACTGAAGCTTTCTTT	CASSFSGTMNTEAFF
TRBJ1-2	TRBD1	-	TRBV7-2	TGTGCCAGCAGCTTAGTGGGGGGACAGAAAAACTATGGCTACACCTTC	CASSLVGGQKNYGYTF
TRBJ2-5	TRBD1	-	TRBV27	TGTGCCAGCAGTCCACGGACAGGGGGTGAGACCCAGTACTTC	CASSPRTGGETQYF